The sequence of this T cell receptor beta chain was determined in a study of response to subunit inactivated influenza vaccine. Germline V gene lookup returns CDR1 DFQATT and CDR2 SNEGSKA (reference sequence). Trimming cost V 6 bases and J 5 bases, with 16 bases left between them. This CDR3 region has 13 residues. TCRdb re-called the RT-PCR reads with MiXCR, one entry per CDR3 protein. The table lists roughly 780,000 distinct CDR3 sequences, less than 20% of them singletons. This clonotype was detected a few times. This receptor was obtained from a man aged 50-60 years who received an inactivated influenza vaccine. Sequences were derived from PBMCs from blood, sampled 4 to 6 days after vaccination. The chain has TRBV20-1 and TRBJ1-1; no clear D. The CDR3 spells CSAPGGYWTEAFF. CDR3 nucleotides: TGCAGTGCCCCCGGCGGCTATTGGACTGAAGCTTTCTTT.